The clone carrying this T cell receptor beta chain was recorded at least ten times. TCRdb recomputed calls from the RT-PCR reads with MiXCR, one row per CDR3 protein. Of fewer than 800,000 distinct CDR3 sequences in the sample, approximately 15% were seen once. The V gene's germline CDR1 is SGHTA and CDR2 FQGNSA. V shed 3 bases and J 5 bases; nucleotides not matched to a gene: 5. CDR3 length: 14 amino acids. This clonotype was sampled from a female donor in good health, serving as a healthy control. The chain couples TRBV7-2 to TRBJ1-1; 8 nucleotides match TRBD1. Sequenced: memory CD4+ T cells from blood. DNA for the CDR3: TGTGCCAGCAGCTTTCAGGGGGCTGGGACTGAAGCTTTCTTT. Its translation is CASSFQGAGTEAFF.